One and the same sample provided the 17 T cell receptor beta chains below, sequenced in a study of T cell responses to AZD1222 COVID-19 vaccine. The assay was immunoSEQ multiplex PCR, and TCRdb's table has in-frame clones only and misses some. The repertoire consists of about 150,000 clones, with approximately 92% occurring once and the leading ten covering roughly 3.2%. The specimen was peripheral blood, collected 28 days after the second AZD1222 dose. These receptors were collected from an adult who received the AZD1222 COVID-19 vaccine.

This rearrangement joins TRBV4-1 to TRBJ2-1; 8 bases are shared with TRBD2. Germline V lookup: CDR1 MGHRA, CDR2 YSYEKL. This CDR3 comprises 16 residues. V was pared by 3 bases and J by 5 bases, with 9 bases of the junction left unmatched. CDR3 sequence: CASSQTGTSPDNEQFF. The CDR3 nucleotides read TGCGCCAGCAGCCAGACCGGGACTAGTCCCGACAATGAGCAGTTCTTC.

The DNA of the CDR3 is TGTGCCAGCAGAGTAGCGACAGGGGGAATGTACGAGCAGTACTTC. Translated: CASRVATGGMYEQYF. The V and J genes are TRBV5-4 and TRBJ2-7, with 9 positions matching TRBD1. The CDR3 covers 15 residues. V was pared by 5 bases and J by 4 bases, with 10 bases of the junction left unmatched. In germline, CDR1 is SGHNT, CDR2 YYREEE (reference sequence). Based on the CDR3 plus reference TRBV5-4 and TRBJ2-7, the full variable domain is ETGVTQSPTHLIKTRGQQVTLRCSSQSGHNTVSWYQQALGQGPQFIFQYYREEENGRGNFPPRFSGLQFPNYSSELNVNALELDDSALYLCASRVATGGMYEQYFGPGTRLTVT.

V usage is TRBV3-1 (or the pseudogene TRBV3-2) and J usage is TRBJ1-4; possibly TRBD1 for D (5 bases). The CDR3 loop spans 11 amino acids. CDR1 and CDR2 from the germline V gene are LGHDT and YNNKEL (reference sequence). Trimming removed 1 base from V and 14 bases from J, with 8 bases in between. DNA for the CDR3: TGTGCCAGCAGCCAAGCAGGGAACCTGTTTTTT. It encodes CASSQAGNLFF.

CDR3 bases: TGTGCCAGCAGCGTAGAACAGGGGGCAGGCGCTGGCTACACCTTC. Translating gives CASSVEQGAGAGYTF. The chain recombines TRBV9 with TRBJ1-2; 9 bases match TRBD1. Germline V lookup: CDR1 SGDLS, CDR2 YYNGEE. Losses at the gene ends were 0 bases for V and 7 bases for J; bases not matched to a gene: 7. The CDR3 spans 15 residues.

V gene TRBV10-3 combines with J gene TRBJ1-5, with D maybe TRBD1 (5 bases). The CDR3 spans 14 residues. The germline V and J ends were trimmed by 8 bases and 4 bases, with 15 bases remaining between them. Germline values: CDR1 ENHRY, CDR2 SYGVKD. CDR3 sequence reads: CAISTGGTNQPQHF. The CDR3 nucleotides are TGTGCCATCTCTACAGGCGGTACGAATCAGCCCCAGCATTTT.

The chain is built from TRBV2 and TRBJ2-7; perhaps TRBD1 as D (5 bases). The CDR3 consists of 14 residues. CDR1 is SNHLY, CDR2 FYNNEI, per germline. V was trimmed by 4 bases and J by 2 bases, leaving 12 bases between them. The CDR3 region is CASSGQGGPYEQYF. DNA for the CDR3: TGTGCCAGCAGTGGGCAGGGCGGACCCTACGAGCAGTACTTC.

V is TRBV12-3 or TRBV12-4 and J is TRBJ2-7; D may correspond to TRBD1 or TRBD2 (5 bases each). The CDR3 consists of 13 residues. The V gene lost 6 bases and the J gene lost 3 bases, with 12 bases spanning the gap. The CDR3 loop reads CASRPQEVYEQYF. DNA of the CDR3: TGTGCCAGCAGACCACAGGAGGTCTACGAGCAGTACTTC.

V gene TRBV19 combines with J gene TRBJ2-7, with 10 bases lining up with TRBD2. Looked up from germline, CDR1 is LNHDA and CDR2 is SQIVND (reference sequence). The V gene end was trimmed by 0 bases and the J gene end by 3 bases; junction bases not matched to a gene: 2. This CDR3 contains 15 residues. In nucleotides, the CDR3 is TGTGCCAGTAGTATAGACCTAGCGGGAGACTACGAGCAGTACTTC. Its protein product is CASSIDLAGDYEQYF.

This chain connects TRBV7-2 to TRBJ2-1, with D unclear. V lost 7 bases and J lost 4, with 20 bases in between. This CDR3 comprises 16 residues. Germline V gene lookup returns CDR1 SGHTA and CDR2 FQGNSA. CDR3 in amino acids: CASNVDGLRGYNEQFF. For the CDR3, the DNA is TGTGCCAGCAACGTGGACGGGCTTCGAGGATACAATGAGCAGTTCTTC.

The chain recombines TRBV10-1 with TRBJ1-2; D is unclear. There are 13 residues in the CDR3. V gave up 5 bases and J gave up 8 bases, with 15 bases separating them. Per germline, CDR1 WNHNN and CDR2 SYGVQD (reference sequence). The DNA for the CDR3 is TGCGCCAGCAGTCTTGACCCCCTGGGAGGCTACACCTTC. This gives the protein CASSLDPLGGYTF.

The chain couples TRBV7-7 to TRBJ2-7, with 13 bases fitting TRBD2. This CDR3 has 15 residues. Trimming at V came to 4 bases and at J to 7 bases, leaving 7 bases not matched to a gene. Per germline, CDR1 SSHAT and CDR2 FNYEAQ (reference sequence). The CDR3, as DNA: TGTGCCAGCAGCTCCGGACTAGCGGGAGCAGAAGAGCAGTACTTC. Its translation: CASSSGLAGAEEQYF.

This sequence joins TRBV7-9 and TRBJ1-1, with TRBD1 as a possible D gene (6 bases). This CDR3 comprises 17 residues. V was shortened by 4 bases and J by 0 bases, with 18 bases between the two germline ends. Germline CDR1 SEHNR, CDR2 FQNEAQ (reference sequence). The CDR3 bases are TGTGCCAGCAGCTCAGGGGTCCCCACAGGTATGAACACTGAAGCTTTCTTT. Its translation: CASSSGVPTGMNTEAFF.

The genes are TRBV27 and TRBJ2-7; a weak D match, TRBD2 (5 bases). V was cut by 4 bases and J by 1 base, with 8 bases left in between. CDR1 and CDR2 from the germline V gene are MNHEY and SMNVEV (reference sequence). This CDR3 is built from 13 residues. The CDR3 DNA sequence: TGTGCCAGCAGTTACGGACTGTCCTACGAGCAGTACTTC. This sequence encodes CASSYGLSYEQYF.

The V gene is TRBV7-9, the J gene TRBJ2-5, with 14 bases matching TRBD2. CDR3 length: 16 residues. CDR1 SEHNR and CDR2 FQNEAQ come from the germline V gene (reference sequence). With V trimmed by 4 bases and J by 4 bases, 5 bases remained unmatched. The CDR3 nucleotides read TGTGCCAGCAGCTGGGGACTAGCGGGAGTTGGAGAGACCCAGTACTTC. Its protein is CASSWGLAGVGETQYF.

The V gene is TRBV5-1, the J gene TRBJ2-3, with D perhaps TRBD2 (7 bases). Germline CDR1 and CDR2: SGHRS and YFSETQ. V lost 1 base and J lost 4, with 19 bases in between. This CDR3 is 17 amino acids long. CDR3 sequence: CASSLRGEGFPPDTQYF. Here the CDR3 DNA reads TGCGCCAGCAGCTTGAGGGGGGAGGGCTTCCCTCCAGATACGCAGTATTTT.

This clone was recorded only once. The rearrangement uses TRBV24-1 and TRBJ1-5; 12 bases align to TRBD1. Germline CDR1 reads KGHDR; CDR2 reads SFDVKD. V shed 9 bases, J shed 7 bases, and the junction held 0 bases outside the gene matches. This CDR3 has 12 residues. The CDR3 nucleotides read TGTGCCACCGGGACAGGGGGCCAGCCCCAGCATTTT. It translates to CATGTGGQPQHF.

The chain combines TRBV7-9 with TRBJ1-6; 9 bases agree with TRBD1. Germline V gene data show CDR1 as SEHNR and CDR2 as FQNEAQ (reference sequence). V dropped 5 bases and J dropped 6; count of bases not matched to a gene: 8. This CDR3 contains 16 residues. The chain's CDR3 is CASSRPGQGLNSPLHF. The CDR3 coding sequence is TGTGCCAGCAGCCGACCGGGACAGGGCCTTAATTCACCCCTCCACTTT.